The 17 T cell receptor beta chains presented below share a single source sample, sequenced in a study of beta chain features in type 1 diabetes. Study outcomes and limitations: TCRB CDR3 length was moderately but significantly reduced in all four CD4+ subsets of Type 1 diabetes patients.

For these TCRs, the target antigens are not known. The whole isolated RNA underwent reverse transcription, so sequencing captured expressed TCRB transcripts. Profiled with immunoSEQ multiplex PCR; TCRdb holds only in-frame clones, not every one. The table lists roughly 100,000 clones, under 30% of them singletons. The specimen was central memory CD4+ T cells from blood. These receptors were obtained from a woman aged 18-29 years with type 1 diabetes.

The chain is built from TRBV19 and TRBJ1-5; 7 bases agree with TRBD1. The CDR3 has 15 residues. The J segment lost 4 bases and the V segment lost 3 bases, leaving 6 bases of the junction unmatched. The V gene's germline CDR1 is LNHDA and CDR2 SQIVND (reference sequence). CDR3 protein: CASSMQQGTNQPQHF. For the CDR3, the DNA is TGTGCCAGTAGTATGCAACAGGGGACGAATCAGCCCCAGCATTTT.

The chain couples TRBV7-8 to TRBJ2-7, with TRBD1 as a possible D gene (5 bases). CDR3 length: 14 amino acids. Germline loops: CDR1 SGHVS, CDR2 FQNEAQ. V lost 2 bases, J lost 2 bases, and 10 bases lay in between. The CDR3 DNA reads TGTGCCAGCAGCTTACTCGCAGGGCCCTACGAGCAGTACGTC. It translates to CASSLLAGPYEQYV.

The chain links TRBV30 to TRBJ1-1, with 7 bases matching TRBD1. The CDR3 contains 16 residues. Germline trimming cut 0 bases from V and 6 bases from J; bases unmatched to any gene: 13. In germline, CDR1 is GTSNPN, CDR2 SVGIG (reference sequence). CDR3 DNA sequence: TGTGCCTGGAGTGTACCCGACAGGGCAGGTTGGGCTGAAGCTTTCTTT. Protein product: CAWSVPDRAGWAEAFF.

The genes are TRBV25-1 and TRBJ1-2; D is ambiguous. Trimming took 4 bases from V and 6 from J, leaving 12 bases between them. The CDR3 covers 13 residues. The germline V gene encodes CDR1 MGHDK and CDR2 SYGVNS. CDR3 amino acids: CASSVPAGNGYTF. As DNA, the CDR3 is TGTGCCAGCAGTGTGCCGGCAGGCAATGGCTACACCTTC.

The chain couples TRBV28 to TRBJ2-4; TRBD1 agrees at 8 bases. CDR3 length: 15 residues. Germline loops: CDR1 MDHEN, CDR2 SYDVKM. J lost 4 bases, V lost 3 bases, and 5 bases had no gene match. The CDR3 coding sequence is TGTGCCAGCAGTTTCCCCACAGGGGGGAAAAACATTCAGTACTTC. Translation: CASSFPTGGKNIQYF.

Only a few counts were recorded for this clone. CDR3 residues: CASSIPFLAGRRTGELFF. In DNA, the CDR3 is TGTGCCAGTAGTATCCCATTCCTAGCGGGAAGGCGCACCGGGGAGCTGTTTTTT. The chain combines TRBV19 with TRBJ2-2; 9 nucleotides match TRBD2. With 3 bases clipped from V and 4 bases from J, the junction kept 12 bases outside the gene matches. The CDR3 loop spans 18 amino acids. Germline CDR1 reads LNHDA; CDR2 reads SQIVND (reference sequence).

The table lists this clone with many counts. This chain connects TRBV5-1 to TRBJ1-2; tentative D call: TRBD1 (5 bases). The CDR3 consists of 13 residues. Germline assignment: CDR1 SGHRS and CDR2 YFSETQ. V lost 5 bases, J lost 3 bases, and 11 bases lay in between. For the CDR3, the DNA is TGCGCCAGCAGTAGCCAAGGGGACTATGGCTACACCTTC. Translating gives CASSSQGDYGYTF.

This chain joins TRBV28 and TRBJ1-5; 7 positions agree with TRBD1. The CDR3 covers 15 residues. Germline values: CDR1 MDHEN, CDR2 SYDVKM. J lost 3 bases, V lost 5 bases, and 7 bases had no gene match. The CDR3 spells CASSLVDRDNQPQHF. In nucleotides, the CDR3 is TGTGCCAGCAGTCTAGTAGACAGGGACAATCAGCCCCAGCATTTT.

This clone appeared a few times. V gene TRBV11-1 combines with J gene TRBJ1-4; 8 nucleotides agree with TRBD1. CDR1 SGHAT and CDR2 FQDESV come from the germline V gene (reference sequence). V trimming: 5 bases; J trimming: 14 bases; junction bases outside the gene matches: 13. The CDR3 consists of 14 residues. The DNA for the CDR3 is TGTGCCAGCAGCGACCGTTCGACAGGGGTTCAGCTGTTTTTT. Translating it yields CASSDRSTGVQLFF.

This clone was seen a few times. The chain couples TRBV28 to TRBJ2-5; weak D call: TRBD1 (5 bases). The CDR3 has 14 residues. V was pared by 4 bases and J by 2 bases, with 11 bases between. From germline, CDR1 is MDHEN and CDR2 SYDVKM. This chain's CDR3 is CASSWPGSQETQYF. The DNA of the CDR3 is TGTGCCAGCAGTTGGCCAGGGTCTCAAGAGACCCAGTACTTC.

There are a few counts of this clone. This rearrangement joins TRBV25-1 to TRBJ2-5, with TRBD2 as a possible D gene (6 bases). In germline, CDR1 is MGHDK, CDR2 SYGVNS. The CDR3 contains 16 residues. The V and J ends lost 3 bases and 4 bases respectively, with 18 bases between them. CDR3 in amino acids: CASSETAGLERETQYF. CDR3 DNA: TGTGCCAGCAGTGAGACTGCGGGGTTGGAGAGAGAGACCCAGTACTTC. The complete variable domain, with remaining parts taken from reference TRBV25-1 and TRBJ2-5, reads EADIYQTPRYLVIGTGKKITLECSQTMGHDKMYWYQQDPGMELHLIHYSYGVNSTEKGDLSSESTVSRIRTEHFPLTLESARPSHTSQYLCASSETAGLERETQYFGPGTRLLVL.

The sample holds a few counts of this clone. The rearrangement links TRBV4-3 to TRBJ1-4, with D maybe TRBD1 (5 bases). The CDR3 runs to 15 residues. CDR1 and CDR2 from the germline V gene are LGHNA and YSLEER. V was cut by 1 base and J by 6 bases, with 12 bases left in between. In DNA form, the CDR3 reads TGCGCCAGCAGCCAAGCAAGGGGCGGGGATGAAAAACTGTTTTTT. Its translation is CASSQARGGDEKLFF.

The CDR3: CASSLRDSLYEQYF. The CDR3 nucleotides are TGTGCCAGCAGCTTACGGGACAGCCTCTACGAGCAGTACTTC. V gene TRBV5-6 combines with J gene TRBJ2-7, with 7 nucleotides matching TRBD1. The V segment lost 2 bases and the J segment 3 bases; nucleotides outside the gene matches: 5. The CDR3 is made up of 14 amino acids. From germline, CDR1 is SGHDT and CDR2 YYEEEE.

Only a few counts were recorded for this clone. The chain links TRBV7-8 to TRBJ1-1, with a possible D match to TRBD1 (5 bases). CDR1 and CDR2 (germline): SGHVS, FQNEAQ. V was cut by 3 bases and J by 0 bases, with 14 bases left in between. CDR3 length: 16 amino acids. The DNA of the CDR3 is TGTGCCAGCAGCTTCCTGGGGAGGGGTATGAACACTGAAGCTTTCTTT. Translation: CASSFLGRGMNTEAFF. Drawing the rest from reference TRBV7-8 and TRBJ1-1, the complete variable domain is GAGVSQSPRYKVAKRGQDVALRCDPISGHVSLFWYQQALGQGPEFLTYFQNEAQLDKSGLPSDRFFAERPEGSVSTLKIQRTQQEDSAVYLCASSFLGRGMNTEAFFGQGTRLTVV.

The CDR3 spells CASSGIQVNGYTF. CDR3 nucleotide sequence: TGTGCCAGCTCGGGAATACAGGTCAATGGCTACACCTTC. V usage is TRBV18 and J usage is TRBJ1-2; possibly TRBD1 for D (5 bases). Germline values: CDR1 KGHSH, CDR2 LQKENI. Between the trimmed V and J ends, which lost 6 bases and 6 bases, there was a span of 14 bases. The CDR3 is 13 amino acids.

The chain couples TRBV7-9 to TRBJ2-2, with 9 bases lining up with TRBD1. The germline V gene encodes CDR1 SEHNR and CDR2 FQNEAQ (reference sequence). The CDR3 contains 15 residues. The trim removed 6 bases at V and 6 bases at J, leaving 8 bases unmatched. The CDR3 sequence is CASSPGQGFAGELFF. CDR3 coding DNA: TGTGCCAGCAGTCCGGGACAGGGTTTCGCCGGGGAGCTGTTTTTT.

This clone was counted between two and nine times. J is TRBJ2-3 and V is TRBV9; TRBD2 agrees at 9 bases. This CDR3 contains 14 residues. V was pared by 5 bases and J by 5 bases, with 6 bases of the junction left unmatched. Germline lookup yields CDR1 SGDLS and CDR2 YYNGEE. The CDR3 reads CASSQAGGIDTQYF. The CDR3 DNA reads as TGTGCCAGCAGTCAAGCGGGAGGTATAGATACGCAGTATTTT.